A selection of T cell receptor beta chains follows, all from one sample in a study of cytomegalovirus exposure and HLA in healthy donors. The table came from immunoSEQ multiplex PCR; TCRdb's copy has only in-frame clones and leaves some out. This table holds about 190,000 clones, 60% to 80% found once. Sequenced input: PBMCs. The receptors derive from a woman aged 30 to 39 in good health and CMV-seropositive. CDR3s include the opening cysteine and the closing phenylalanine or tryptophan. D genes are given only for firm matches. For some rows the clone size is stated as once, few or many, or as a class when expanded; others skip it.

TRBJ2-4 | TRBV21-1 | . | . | TGTGCCAGCGTCGAGGAGAGGACTCTAGCCAAAAACATTCAGTACTTC | CASVEERTLAKNIQYF
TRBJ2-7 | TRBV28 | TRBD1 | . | TGTGCCAGCAGGGCCACCGGGACAGGGGGATACGAGCAGTACTTC | CASRATGTGGYEQYF
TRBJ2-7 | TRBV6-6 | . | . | TGTGCCAGCAGTTCCAGTTCCTACGAGCAGTACTTC | CASSSSSYEQYF
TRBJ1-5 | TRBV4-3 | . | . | TGCGCCAGCAGCCCGTCCTACCCTAATCAGCCCCAGCATTTT | CASSPSYPNQPQHF
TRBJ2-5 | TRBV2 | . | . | TGTGCCAGCAGTGAGATCGGGGGTAACGGGGAGACCCAGTACTTC | CASSEIGGNGETQYF
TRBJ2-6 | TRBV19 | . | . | TGTGCCAGTATAAACCCGCGGGGCGCTGGGGCCAGCGTCCTGACTTTC | CASINPRGAGASVLTF
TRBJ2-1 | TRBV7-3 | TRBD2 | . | TGTGCCAGCAGCCGCTTGCGGGAGGGCCTTTTCTTC | CASSRLREGLFF
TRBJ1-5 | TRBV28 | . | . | TGTGCCAGCTCGAGGGGGGGTAGCAATCAGCCCCAGCATTTT | CASSRGGSNQPQHF
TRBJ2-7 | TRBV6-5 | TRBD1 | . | TGTGCCAGCAGGGGGAACAGGGGACCCACCTACGAGCAGTACTTC | CASRGNRGPTYEQYF
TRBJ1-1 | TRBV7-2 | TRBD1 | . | TGTGCCAGCAGCTTATTTGCAGGGGGCCTGGGGAACACTGAAGCTTTCTTT | CASSLFAGGLGNTEAFF
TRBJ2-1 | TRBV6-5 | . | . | TGTGCCAGCAGCCGAAGCGCCTACAATGAGCAGTTCTTC | CASSRSAYNEQFF
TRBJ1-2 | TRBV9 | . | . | TGTGCCAGCAGCGGGAGGGTTCCTGGCTACACCTTC | CASSGRVPGYTF
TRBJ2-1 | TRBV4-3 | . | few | TGCGCCAGCAGCCAGACGCACGAGGTCTCCTACAATGAGCAGTTCTTC | CASSQTHEVSYNEQFF
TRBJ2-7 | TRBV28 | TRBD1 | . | TGTGCCACGGGACAGTTATACGAGCAGTACTTC | CATGQLYEQYF
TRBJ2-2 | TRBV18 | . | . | TGTGCCAGCTCACCACCGTCGGTTCCCGGGGAGCTGTTTTTT | CASSPPSVPGELFF
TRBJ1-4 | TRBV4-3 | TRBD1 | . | TGCGCCAGCAGCCAAGATTACAGGGGGCCGTTCATTAATGAAAAACTGTTTTTT | CASSQDYRGPFINEKLFF
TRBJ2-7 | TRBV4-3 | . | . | TGCGCCAGCAGCCAAGATCCCCTGACACCGTCCTACGAGCAGTACTTC | CASSQDPLTPSYEQYF
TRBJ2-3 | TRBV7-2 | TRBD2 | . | TGTGCCAGCAGCCCAGTCGGGGGGACAGATACGCAGTATTTT | CASSPVGGTDTQYF
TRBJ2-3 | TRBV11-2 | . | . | TGTGCCAGCAGCTCTCCTTCTAGCGTGGATACGCAGTATTTT | CASSSPSSVDTQYF
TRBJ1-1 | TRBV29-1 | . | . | TGCAGCGCATATAGTGGGAACACTGAAGCTTTCTTT | CSAYSGNTEAFF
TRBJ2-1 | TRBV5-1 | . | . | TGCGCCAGCAGCTTGGACCTAGCAGCGGGTGAGCAGTTCTTC | CASSLDLAAGEQFF
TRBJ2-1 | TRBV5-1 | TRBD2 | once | TGCGCCAGCAGTTCGGTGTCGACTAGCGGGAGTGGCGAGCAGTTCTTC | CASSSVSTSGSGEQFF
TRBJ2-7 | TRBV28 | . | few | TGTGCCAGCAGTCCGTGGAGTGAGCAGTACTTC | CASSPWSEQYF
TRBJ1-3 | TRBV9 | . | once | TGTGCCAGCAGCGTAGAACCGTCTAGAAGTGGAAGCTCTGGAAACACCATATATTTT | CASSVEPSRSGSSGNTIYF
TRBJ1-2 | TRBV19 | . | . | TGTGCCAGTACCAGTTGGGGGGTCGAAGTTGGCTACACCTTC | CASTSWGVEVGYTF
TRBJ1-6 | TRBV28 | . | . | TGTGCCAGCAGTCCCCAGCGTTCACCCCTCCACTTT | CASSPQRSPLHF
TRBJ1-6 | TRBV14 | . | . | TGTGCCAGCAGCCAAGTAGGGGGTGCGAATTCACCCCTCCACTTT | CASSQVGGANSPLHF
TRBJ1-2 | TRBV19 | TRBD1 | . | TGTGCCGCTAACAGGGGGCTTGGGTATGGCTACACCTTC | CAANRGLGYGYTF
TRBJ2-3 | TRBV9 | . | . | TGTGCCAGCAGCCTAGTCTTAACAGATACGCAGTATTTT | CASSLVLTDTQYF
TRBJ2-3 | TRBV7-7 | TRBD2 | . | TGTGCTAGCAGCTTCACAGCGGGGGGCACAGATACGCAGTATTTT | CASSFTAGGTDTQYF
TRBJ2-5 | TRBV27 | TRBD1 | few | TGTGCCAGCAGCGTAGGGGCAGGGGGTGGGCAAGAGACCCAGTACTTC | CASSVGAGGGQETQYF
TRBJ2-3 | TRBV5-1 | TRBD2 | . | TGCGCCAGCGCGGCCGGGGCTAGCGGGTCCACAGATACGCAGTATTTT | CASAAGASGSTDTQYF